This T cell receptor (beta chain) was captured by sequencing in a study of blood T cell repertoires in COVID-19. On the study more broadly: Acute and convalescent COVID-19 samples came from the United States, Italy and Spain.

The CDR3 consists of 22 residues. Unmatched junction bases numbered 19, after V lost 0 bases and J lost 1 base. CDR1 and CDR2 (germline): SGDLS, YYNGEE. This clone appeared once. Those enrolled in Seattle joined during active infection and were followed longitudinally afterward. Original handling: The assay estimated nucleated cells by amplifying reference gene primers. Generated by immunoSEQ multiplex PCR, the TCRdb table keeps only in-frame clones and is missing some. V and J calls plus clone size are reproduced from that table; the DNA served to infer D and trimming. The data show under 300,000 clones, 85% to 95% seen once.

The specimen was peripheral blood. V is TRBV9 and J is TRBJ2-3; 11 positions agree with TRBD2. The source is a man under 40 with COVID-19, enrolled during active disease. The CDR3 protein is CASSVAIATGVPTSGGTDTQYF. CDR3 DNA: TGTGCCAGCAGCGTAGCTATAGCGACAGGGGTGCCGACTAGCGGGGGCACAGATACGCAGTATTTT.